A single sample is the source of the 26 T cell receptor beta chains below, sequenced in a study of CD8 T cells in Susac syndrome (dated by TCRdb to about 2019). Libraries were prepared through the immunoSEQ multiplex PCR assay. RNA was extracted with the RNeasy kit and roughly 0.45 to 1 ug was reverse transcribed using random hexamers. Clones were called with MiXCR by TCRdb after fastp trimmed the public reads at Q25, and only in-frame beta chains were retained. Entries that share a CDR3 protein sequence are merged under the most common genes and DNA. This sample comprises fewer than 150,000 distinct CDR3 sequences, about 90% of them detected only once. The ten largest clones represent around 0.22% of the sample. Material for sequencing was CD8+ T cells from PBMCs. The source of these receptors is a human donor with multiple sclerosis.

This chain joins TRBV19 and TRBJ1-5; a possible D gene is TRBD1 (5 bases). The CDR3 runs to 14 residues. V was pared by 3 bases and J by 6 bases, with 12 bases between. Germline-derived CDR1 and CDR2 are LNHDA and SQIVND (reference sequence). The CDR3 sequence: CASSIRDRSQPQHF. The CDR3 nucleotides read TGTGCCAGTAGTATCAGGGACCGGAGTCAGCCCCAGCATTTT.

The chain couples TRBV6-2 or TRBV6-3 to TRBJ2-7; a possible D gene is TRBD2 (5 bases). Trimming stripped 6 bases from V and 3 bases from J, with 12 bases between. The CDR3 totals 13 residues. Germline CDR1 is MNHEY and CDR2 is SVGEGT. CDR3 bases: TGTGCCAGCAGCCTCGGGGTCTACTACGAGCAGTACTTC. Translating it yields CASSLGVYYEQYF.

The chain combines TRBV7-2 with TRBJ2-1; TRBD1 matches at 9 bases. V lost 4 bases, J lost 9 bases, and 10 bases stayed unmatched. Germline V lookup: CDR1 SGHTA, CDR2 FQGNSA. The CDR3 sequence is 15 residues long. The CDR3 DNA reads as TGTGCCAGCAGCTCCACAGGGGGCAGAGGGCCTGAGCAGTTCTTC. This sequence encodes CASSSTGGRGPEQFF.

The rearrangement links TRBV6-5 to TRBJ2-1, with 10 nucleotides matching TRBD2. The germline V gene has CDR1 MNHEY and CDR2 SVGAGI. V gave up 2 bases and J gave up 8 bases; unmatched junction bases: 6. The CDR3 totals 15 residues. The CDR3 loop reads CASSYDRLAGDEQFF. As DNA, the CDR3 is TGTGCCAGCAGTTACGATAGGCTAGCGGGAGATGAGCAGTTCTTC.

This clonotype was recorded once. The V call is TRBV5-1, the J call TRBJ1-3, with 10 bases aligning to TRBD1. J was trimmed by 0 bases and V by 3 bases; bases with no gene match: 0. This CDR3 region has 15 residues. The V gene's germline CDR1 is SGHRS and CDR2 YFSETQ. CDR3 DNA: TGCGCCAGCAGCTGGGACAGGGGCTCTGGAAACACCATATATTTT. It specifies CASSWDRGSGNTIYF.

The chain recombines TRBV6-5 with TRBJ2-5, with 12 bases matching TRBD2. V trimming: 4 bases; J trimming: 7 bases; junction bases outside the gene matches: 7. This CDR3 has 15 residues. Germline V gene sequence: CDR1 MNHEY, CDR2 SVGAGI. The CDR3 sequence: CASSWRLAGVGTQYF. CDR3 nucleotides: TGTGCCAGCAGTTGGAGACTAGCGGGAGTTGGGACCCAGTACTTC.

The V call is TRBV5-4, the J call TRBJ2-5; 10 bases are a match to TRBD1. The V and J ends lost 2 bases and 5 bases, in that order; junction bases with no gene match: 21. Germline V CDR1 and CDR2: SGHNT, YYREEE (reference sequence). This CDR3 has 20 residues. The CDR3 DNA is TGTGCCAGCAGCTTTTTAGGTCCGGGACAGGGGCTTTGGGGTCTGGAGACCCAGTACTTC. Encoded protein: CASSFLGPGQGLWGLETQYF.

This rearrangement joins TRBV19 to TRBJ1-1; D is undetermined. The CDR3 sequence is 12 residues long. Germline V gene data show CDR1 as LNHDA and CDR2 as SQIVND (reference sequence). The V gene lost 9 bases and the J gene lost 6 bases, with 14 bases spanning the gap. CDR3 residues: CASRWGGAEAFF. In nucleotides, the CDR3 is TGTGCCAGCCGATGGGGTGGCGCTGAAGCTTTCTTT.

The chain carries TRBV20-1 and TRBJ2-1; D not resolved. The V and J ends lost 0 bases and 4 bases respectively, with 16 bases between them. The germline V gene has CDR1 DFQATT and CDR2 SNEGSKA (reference sequence). The CDR3 is made up of 16 amino acids. The CDR3 DNA reads as TGCAGTGCTAGAGAACCCCTCACGGTCGGATACAATGAGCAGTTCTTC. Its translation is CSAREPLTVGYNEQFF.

This clonotype was seen a single time. The chain recombines TRBV4-1 with TRBJ2-1; TRBD2 aligns across 7 bases. The CDR3 has 15 residues. Trimming removed 0 bases from V and 8 bases from J; junction bases left unmatched: 7. Germline V gives CDR1 MGHRA, CDR2 YSYEKL. CDR3 residues: CASSQDLAGRDEQFF. The DNA for the CDR3 is TGCGCCAGCAGCCAAGATCTGGCGGGGAGGGATGAGCAGTTCTTC.

The chain is built from TRBV7-9 and TRBJ2-7, with 12 bases identical to TRBD2. The germline CDR1 and CDR2 sequences are SEHNR and FQNEAQ (reference sequence). This CDR3 has 17 residues. Trimming at V came to 2 bases and at J to 4 bases, leaving 9 bases not matched to a gene. The CDR3 nucleotides are TGTGCCAGCAGCTTACCTAGCGGGAGGGCCCTGGAATACGAGCAGTACTTC. Residues: CASSLPSGRALEYEQYF.

The V call is TRBV6-5, the J call TRBJ2-5, with D perhaps matching TRBD2 (6 bases). The germline V gene has CDR1 MNHEY and CDR2 SVGAGI. The V gene lost 7 bases and the J gene lost 2 bases, with 17 bases spanning the gap. This CDR3 has 15 residues. The CDR3 bases are TGTGCCAGCACGGTGTCCGGCGGGAAGCAAGAGACCCAGTACTTC. It codes for CASTVSGGKQETQYF.

J is TRBJ2-4 and V is TRBV6-5; the D gene is possibly TRBD2 (5 bases). Germline V CDR1 and CDR2: MNHEY, SVGAGI. The CDR3 contains 13 residues. V gave up 5 bases and J gave up 9 bases, with 14 bases separating them. In DNA, the CDR3 is TGTGCCAGCAGTCCGGGATCCCCCGGCATTCAGTACTTC. Protein product: CASSPGSPGIQYF.

The chain combines TRBV4-1 with TRBJ1-1; D not resolved. The length of the CDR3 is 14 residues. Germline V CDR1 and CDR2: MGHRA, YSYEKL. V gave up 0 bases and J gave up 6 bases, with 11 bases separating them. In DNA, the CDR3 is TGCGCCAGCAGCCAAGAGAGGCAGGTCCCTGAAGCTTTCTTT. Its translation is CASSQERQVPEAFF.

The J gene is TRBJ1-2, the V gene TRBV28; possibly TRBD1 for D (6 bases). The length of the CDR3 is 11 residues. Per germline, CDR1 MDHEN and CDR2 SYDVKM. Deletions cut 5 bases from V and 10 bases from J, with 11 bases between. CDR3 coding DNA: TGTGCCAGCAGTAACGGACAGTACTACACCTTC. Its translation: CASSNGQYYTF.

The chain is built from TRBV5-4 and TRBJ2-3; no firm D call. Germline lookup yields CDR1 SGHNT and CDR2 YYREEE (reference sequence). The germline V and J ends were trimmed by 0 bases and 5 bases, with 7 bases remaining between them. This CDR3 comprises 13 residues. CDR3 nucleotide sequence: TGTGCCAGCAGCTTGGAGCCCGGAGATACGCAGTATTTT. Protein sequence: CASSLEPGDTQYF.

This chain uses TRBV7-9 with TRBJ1-1; D is uncertain. The CDR3 contains 13 residues. Trimming shortened V by 3 bases and J by 2 bases, and 7 bases separated the two germline ends. Germline V gene data show CDR1 as SEHNR and CDR2 as FQNEAQ (reference sequence). In DNA form, the CDR3 reads TGTGCCAGCAGCTTCACTCCAAACACTGAAGCTTTCTTT. This sequence encodes CASSFTPNTEAFF.

The chain couples TRBV19 to TRBJ1-1; D is uncertain. Germline V lookup: CDR1 LNHDA, CDR2 SQIVND (reference sequence). V lost 4 bases to trimming and J lost 4 bases, with 16 bases between them. The length of the CDR3 is 15 residues. The CDR3 loop is CASSTTNSESTEAFF. CDR3 coding DNA: TGTGCCAGTAGTACCACGAACTCCGAATCCACTGAAGCTTTCTTT.

The chain employs TRBV11-2 and TRBJ1-2; D not certain. The CDR3 runs to 11 residues. V lost 1 base to trimming and J lost 7 bases, with 4 bases between them. Germline V gives CDR1 SGHAT, CDR2 FQNNGV. The CDR3 loop reads CASSLGTGYTF. The CDR3 bases are TGTGCCAGCAGCTTAGGGACTGGCTACACCTTC.

This chain uses TRBV12-3 or TRBV12-4 with TRBJ2-5; 12 positions match TRBD1. The V and J ends lost 5 bases and 7 bases, in that order; junction bases with no gene match: 5. This CDR3 comprises 14 residues. CDR3: CASSAGQGAGTQYF. CDR3 nucleotides: TGTGCCAGCAGTGCGGGACAGGGGGCCGGGACCCAGTACTTC.

This chain joins TRBV6-2 or TRBV6-3 and TRBJ2-1; no clear D. Trimming removed 2 bases from V and 7 bases from J, with 12 bases in between. Per germline, CDR1 MNHEY and CDR2 SVGEGT. CDR3 length: 14 residues. The CDR3 region is CASSYSRSWNEQFF. Written as DNA, the CDR3 is TGTGCCAGCAGTTACAGCAGGTCGTGGAATGAGCAGTTCTTC.

The chain is built from TRBV10-2 and TRBJ2-7; TRBD1 or TRBD2 may be the D gene (6 bases each). Germline lookup yields CDR1 WSHSY and CDR2 SAAADI. The CDR3 extends over 15 amino acids. With 5 bases removed from V and 3 bases from J, the gap between germline ends came to 17 bases. CDR3: CASSSIGGAHYEQYF. As DNA, the CDR3 is TGCGCCAGCAGTTCGATCGGGGGCGCCCACTACGAGCAGTACTTC.

The chain couples TRBV4-3 to TRBJ1-1; D is perhaps TRBD1 (5 bases). The CDR3 sequence is 13 residues long. Trimming removed 8 bases from V and 1 base from J, with 11 bases in between. Germline V gene lookup returns CDR1 LGHNA and CDR2 YSLEER. Here the CDR3 reads CASALGGNTEAFF. The CDR3 DNA follows: TGCGCCAGCGCCCTTGGGGGGAACACTGAAGCTTTCTTT.

This clonotype was seen just once. This sequence joins TRBV4-1 and TRBJ2-5; tentatively, D is TRBD1 (5 bases). This CDR3 spans 15 amino acids. The V gene lost 2 bases and the J gene lost 2 bases, with 12 bases spanning the gap. Germline V lookup: CDR1 MGHRA, CDR2 YSYEKL. The CDR3 loop is CASSQPNTGQETQYF. CDR3 DNA: TGCGCCAGCAGCCAACCCAATACAGGACAAGAGACCCAGTACTTC.

The CDR3 sequence is CASSSGTMNYNEQFF. CDR3 coding DNA: TGTGCCAGCAGTTCCGGGACTATGAATTACAATGAGCAGTTCTTC. The genes are TRBV28 and TRBJ2-1; 7 nucleotides align to TRBD2. The CDR3 is made up of 15 amino acids. The V and J ends lost 4 bases and 4 bases, in that order; junction bases with no gene match: 7. The germline V gene encodes CDR1 MDHEN and CDR2 SYDVKM.

The chain employs TRBV12-3 or TRBV12-4 and TRBJ1-5, with 7 bases that match TRBD1. CDR3 length: 16 amino acids. V trimming: 6 bases; J trimming: 3 bases; junction bases outside the gene matches: 11. The CDR3 DNA is TGTGCCAGCAGCCTCTCCCGGGACAGCTTCAATCAGCCCCAGCATTTT. Translation gives CASSLSRDSFNQPQHF.